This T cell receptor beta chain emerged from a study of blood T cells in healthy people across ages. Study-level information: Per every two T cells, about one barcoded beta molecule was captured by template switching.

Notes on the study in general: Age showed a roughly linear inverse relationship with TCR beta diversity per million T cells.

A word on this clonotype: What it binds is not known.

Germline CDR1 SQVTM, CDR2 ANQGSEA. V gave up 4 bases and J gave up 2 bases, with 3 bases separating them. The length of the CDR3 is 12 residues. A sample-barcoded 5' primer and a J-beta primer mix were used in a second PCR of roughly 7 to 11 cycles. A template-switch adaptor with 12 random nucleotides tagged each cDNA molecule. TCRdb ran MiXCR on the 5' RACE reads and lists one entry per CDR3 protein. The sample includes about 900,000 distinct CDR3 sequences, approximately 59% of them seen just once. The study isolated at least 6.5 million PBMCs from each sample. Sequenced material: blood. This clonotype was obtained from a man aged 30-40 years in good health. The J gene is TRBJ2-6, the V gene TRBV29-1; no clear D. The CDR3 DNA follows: TGCAGCGTTGCAGCTGGGGCCAACGTCCTGACTTTC. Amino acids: CSVAAGANVLTF.